This passage covers 12 T cell receptor beta chains from one sample sequenced in a study of blood T cell repertoires in COVID-19. The table came from immunoSEQ multiplex PCR; TCRdb's copy has only in-frame clones and leaves some out. The profile shows 270,000 or so clones, about 91% of them singletons. What was sequenced was peripheral blood. Receptors were obtained from a woman in her thirties or forties who had recovered from COVID-19.

V and J are TRBV5-1 and TRBJ2-6, with a tentative D call TRBD1 (6 bases). The CDR3 runs 14 residues. Per germline, CDR1 SGHRS and CDR2 YFSETQ. V was pared by 6 bases and J by 4 bases, with 11 bases between. The CDR3 DNA follows: TGCGCCAGCACTATCGGGACAGGGGCCAACGTCCTGACTTTC. It yields the protein CASTIGTGANVLTF.

The chain combines TRBV6-5 with TRBJ2-4; 9 bases fit TRBD1. CDR1 is MNHEY, CDR2 SVGAGI, per germline. After removal of 8 bases from V and 0 bases from J, the junction contained 5 bases not matched to a gene. The CDR3 sequence is 15 residues long. The CDR3, as DNA: TGTGCCAGCCGACAGGACAGGGGAGCCAAAAACATTCAGTACTTC. Residues: CASRQDRGAKNIQYF.

The chain joins TRBV27 to TRBJ1-1; unclear D gene. Germline lookup yields CDR1 MNHEY and CDR2 SMNVEV (reference sequence). The length of the CDR3 is 15 residues. V dropped 0 bases and J dropped 5 bases, with 13 bases sitting between them. CDR3 residues: CASSLSRRAKTEAFF. The CDR3, as DNA: TGTGCCAGCAGTTTATCACGGAGGGCAAAGACTGAAGCTTTCTTT.

V is TRBV9 and J is TRBJ2-6; 7 bases align to TRBD1. This CDR3 region has 18 residues. Germline values: CDR1 SGDLS, CDR2 YYNGEE. With V trimmed by 4 bases and J by 2 bases, 12 bases remained unmatched. The CDR3 sequence: CASSTRDRVAAGANVLTF. The CDR3 DNA reads as TGTGCCAGCAGCACCCGGGACAGAGTTGCCGCTGGGGCCAACGTCCTGACTTTC.

J is TRBJ1-1 and V is TRBV5-4; D unclear. Trimming cost V 4 bases and J 5 bases, with 15 bases left between them. There are 14 residues in the CDR3. Germline CDR1 is SGHNT and CDR2 is YYREEE (reference sequence). The CDR3 is CASSTDLGRTEAFF. CDR3 sequence (DNA): TGTGCCAGCAGCACCGACCTAGGTAGGACTGAAGCTTTCTTT.

The chain recombines TRBV18 with TRBJ1-2, with a weak D call TRBD1 (5 bases). Germline V gives CDR1 KGHSH, CDR2 LQKENI. V dropped 3 bases and J dropped 8 bases, with 22 bases sitting between them. The CDR3 consists of 16 residues. Here the CDR3 reads CASSPPNLDKLEGYTF. CDR3 nucleotide sequence: TGTGCCAGCTCACCCCCAAACCTGGACAAACTGGAGGGCTACACCTTC. The full variable domain, in which reference TRBV18 and TRBJ1-2 provide the parts outside the CDR3, is NAGVMQNPRHLVRRRGQEARLRCSPMKGHSHVYWYRQLPEEGLKFMVYLQKENIIDESGMPKERFSAEFPKEGPSILRIQQVVRGDSAAYFCASSPPNLDKLEGYTFGSGTRLTVV.

The chain joins TRBV7-2 to TRBJ2-1; possibly TRBD1 for D (5 bases). From germline, CDR1 is SGHTA and CDR2 FQGNSA. V lost 5 bases and J 12 bases, leaving 14 bases between the germline ends. This CDR3 comprises 12 residues. CDR3 in amino acids: CASSPNLRGQFF. The CDR3 nucleotides read TGTGCCAGCAGCCCCAACCTTAGGGGGCAGTTCTTC.

The chain recombines TRBV10-3 with TRBJ1-2; the D gene is possibly TRBD1 (5 bases). Per germline, CDR1 ENHRY and CDR2 SYGVKD. The V end was cut by 11 bases, the J end by 3 bases, with 19 bases between. This CDR3 comprises 14 residues. The CDR3 loop is CASGGDPTYYGYTF. DNA of the CDR3: TGTGCCTCTGGGGGGGACCCTACATACTATGGCTACACCTTC.

This chain links TRBV25-1 with TRBJ2-2; 8 bases are a match to TRBD1. Germline loops: CDR1 MGHDK, CDR2 SYGVNS. The CDR3 covers 15 residues. V gave up 7 bases and J gave up 7 bases; unmatched junction bases: 11. The CDR3 protein is CASKADRGFFGELFF. CDR3 bases: TGTGCCAGCAAAGCAGACAGGGGTTTCTTCGGGGAGCTGTTTTTT.

This clone was counted only a few times. The chain joins TRBV3-1 (or the pseudogene TRBV3-2) to TRBJ2-5, with TRBD2 matching 8 bases. The junction had 16 bases not matched to a gene; V was cut back by 0 bases and J by 4 bases. This CDR3 contains 19 residues. Germline V gene data show CDR1 as LGHDT and CDR2 as YNNKEL (reference sequence). As DNA, the CDR3 is TGTGCCAGCAGCCAAGATCGCGTGTTTGCGGGGGGCTGGGGAGAGACCCAGTACTTC. Translated, it gives CASSQDRVFAGGWGETQYF.

The chain has TRBV24-1 and TRBJ2-2, with D perhaps TRBD2 (7 bases). The CDR3 length is 16 residues. The germline V and J ends were trimmed by 0 bases and 7 bases, with 14 bases remaining between them. Germline assignment: CDR1 KGHDR and CDR2 SFDVKD. The CDR3 is CATSDLMDSGNGELFF. The CDR3 bases are TGTGCCACCAGTGATTTGATGGACAGCGGGAACGGGGAGCTGTTTTTT.

The chain recombines TRBV29-1 with TRBJ1-2; 7 bases fit TRBD1. V trimming: 4 bases; J trimming: 7 bases; junction bases outside the gene matches: 12. Germline V CDR1 and CDR2: SQVTM, ANQGSEA. The CDR3 runs to 14 residues. As DNA, the CDR3 is TGCAGCGTTGCCCTGTCAGGGGGTGCGATTGGCTACACCTTC. As protein: CSVALSGGAIGYTF.